This entry concerns a single T cell receptor beta chain. Its target is not known. This sample stems from a study of T cell responses to AZD1222 COVID-19 vaccine. Study overall: Pooling of second doses given at about 4 or about 12 weeks was done.

General study points: Only six people who got AZD1222 tested seropositive at baseline. Donors were mostly white British, more females; clonal diversity possibly underestimated. Spike was spanned by vaccine-associated CD4 TCRs, with dominance at 160-218 and 743-854.

Measured with immunoSEQ multiplex PCR; TCRdb has only the in-frame clones, and not every one. The sample has some 150,000 clones, around 88% seen once. Germline lookup yields CDR1 GTSNPN and CDR2 SVGIG (reference sequence). This CDR3 has 12 residues. V was trimmed by 7 bases and J by 8 bases, leaving 14 bases between them. This receptor was identified in an adult in good health. This sample comprised peripheral blood, obtained on day 0 of AZD1222 vaccination. The chain couples TRBV30 to TRBJ1-4; no firm D call. Here the CDR3 reads CASAPRREKLFF. CDR3 coding DNA: TGTGCCTCGGCCCCTCGGAGGGAAAAACTGTTTTTT.